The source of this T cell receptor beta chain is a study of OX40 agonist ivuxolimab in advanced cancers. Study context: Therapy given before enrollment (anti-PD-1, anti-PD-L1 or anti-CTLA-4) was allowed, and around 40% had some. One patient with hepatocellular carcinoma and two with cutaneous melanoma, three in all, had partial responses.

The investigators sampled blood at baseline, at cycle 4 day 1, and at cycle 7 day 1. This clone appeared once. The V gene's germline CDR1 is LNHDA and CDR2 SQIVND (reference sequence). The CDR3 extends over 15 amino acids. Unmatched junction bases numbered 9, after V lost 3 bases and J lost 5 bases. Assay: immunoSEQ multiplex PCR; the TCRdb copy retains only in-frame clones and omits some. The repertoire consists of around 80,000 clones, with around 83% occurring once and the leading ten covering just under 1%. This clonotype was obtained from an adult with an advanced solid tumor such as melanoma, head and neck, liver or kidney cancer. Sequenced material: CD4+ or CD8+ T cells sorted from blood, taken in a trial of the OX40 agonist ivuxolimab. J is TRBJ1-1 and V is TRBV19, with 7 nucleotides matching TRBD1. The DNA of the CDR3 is TGTGCCAGTAGTATGGAGGGGGCAAGGGCGACTGAAGCTTTCTTT. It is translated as CASSMEGARATEAFF.